This T cell receptor (beta chain) is drawn from a study of early T cells in non-severe SARS-CoV-2 infection. Overall study: The authors sequenced bulk RNA from unsorted whole blood, leaving chains unpaired. Findings and limits, study-wide: Lookups in VDJdb leaned toward anti-spike CD8 responses and missed private and CD4 specificities.

Each cDNA molecule carried a unique molecular identifier. TCRdb re-derived calls from the 5' RACE reads in MiXCR, one entry per CDR3 protein. The sample has around 40,000 distinct CDR3 sequences, over 5% seen once; the top ten hold roughly 6%. The CDR3 is 15 residues long. V lost 0 bases to trimming and J lost 4 bases, with 16 bases between them. The germline CDR1 and CDR2 sequences are DFQATT and SNEGSKA (reference sequence). In its sample, this clonotype was seen many times. Its antigen is not known. This chain links TRBV20-1 with TRBJ2-7, with D hard to call. The sequenced sample was whole blood. The TCR comes from an adult who was a healthcare worker with PCR-confirmed SARS-CoV-2 infection or an uninfected control (not recorded which). The chain's CDR3 is CSARDTVGQSYEQYF. Here the CDR3 DNA reads TGCAGTGCTAGAGATACCGTCGGCCAGAGTTACGAGCAGTACTTC.